The 14 T cell receptor beta chains given below trace back to one sample, sequenced in a study of T cell changes during pregnancy in multiple sclerosis. The method was immunoSEQ multiplex PCR; TCRdb's version includes in-frame clones alone and lacks a portion of them. The data hold about 130,000 clones, with around 97% observed a single time. The sequenced sample was peripheral blood, obtained after pregnancy. The receptors come from a female donor with multiple sclerosis, enrolled in a pregnancy study.

V gene TRBV6-5 combines with J gene TRBJ2-1, with 7 bases that match TRBD2. The length of the CDR3 is 14 residues. The germline gives CDR1 MNHEY, CDR2 SVGAGI. V trimming: 6 bases; J trimming: 0 bases; junction bases outside the gene matches: 2. CDR3 coding DNA: TGTGCCAGCAGGAGCGGGATCTCCTACAATGAGCAGTTCTTC. As protein: CASRSGISYNEQFF.

In its sample, this clone was seen a few times. The chain has TRBV5-1 and TRBJ1-2; D gene ambiguous. The germline V gene has CDR1 SGHRS and CDR2 YFSETQ. There are 14 residues in the CDR3. V lost 0 bases and J 8 bases, leaving 14 bases between the germline ends. The CDR3 DNA sequence: TGCGCCAGCAGCTTGGAATCGCGTCGGGAGGGCTACACCTTC. Translated: CASSLESRREGYTF.

The chain carries TRBV6-4 and TRBJ2-2; 9 bases map to TRBD1. The germline V gene has CDR1 MRHNA and CDR2 SNTAGT. The V and J ends lost 6 bases and 5 bases, in that order; junction bases with no gene match: 7. The CDR3 consists of 15 residues. CDR3 loop: CASRAQGAGTGELFF. For the CDR3, the DNA is TGTGCCAGCAGGGCACAGGGGGCTGGGACCGGGGAGCTGTTTTTT.

The chain links TRBV9 to TRBJ2-1; 12 positions agree with TRBD2. The CDR3 is 16 amino acids. Germline lookup yields CDR1 SGDLS and CDR2 YYNGEE. V lost 3 bases, J lost 1 base, and 2 bases stayed unmatched. CDR3 amino acids: CASSATSGRSYNEQFF. CDR3 bases: TGTGCCAGCAGCGCAACTAGCGGGAGGTCCTACAATGAGCAGTTCTTC.

The chain uses TRBV28 and TRBJ2-4, with a possible D match to TRBD1 (7 bases). The CDR3 runs to 15 residues. Trimming cost V 5 bases and J 1 base, with 12 bases left between them. Germline loops: CDR1 MDHEN, CDR2 SYDVKM. DNA for the CDR3: TGTGCCAGCAGTCTACAGGGGAGGGCCAAAAACATTCAGTACTTC. It specifies CASSLQGRAKNIQYF.

This chain joins TRBV5-4 and TRBJ2-3; weak D call: TRBD2 (6 bases). Per germline, CDR1 SGHNT and CDR2 YYREEE (reference sequence). This CDR3 region has 16 residues. V was pared by 4 bases and J by 2 bases, with 17 bases between. CDR3 residues: CASSGLAGLITDTQYF. DNA for the CDR3: TGTGCCAGCAGCGGCCTTGCAGGACTAATCACAGATACGCAGTATTTT.

The rearrangement joins TRBV6-5 to TRBJ2-7, with D maybe TRBD1 (5 bases). Germline CDR1 is MNHEY and CDR2 is SVGAGI. CDR3 length equals 14 residues. Trimming took 0 bases from V and 6 from J, leaving 12 bases between them. CDR3 protein: CASSYSPTGGEQYF. The CDR3 nucleotides read TGTGCCAGCAGTTACTCCCCCACAGGCGGCGAGCAGTACTTC.

This clone was counted once. The chain carries TRBV27 and TRBJ2-1; D perhaps matches TRBD1 (5 bases). Trimming left V 7 bases short and J 3 bases short, with 7 bases between. The CDR3 consists of 12 residues. Germline V gene lookup returns CDR1 MNHEY and CDR2 SMNVEV (reference sequence). The CDR3 region has the DNA TGTGCCAGCATGCAGGGCTACAATGAGCAGTTCTTC. This translates into CASMQGYNEQFF.

This sequence joins TRBV6-5 and TRBJ2-2; 9 nucleotides line up with TRBD2. This CDR3 is 14 amino acids long. Looked up from germline, CDR1 is MNHEY and CDR2 is SVGAGI. The junction had 7 bases not matched to a gene; V was cut back by 7 bases and J by 7 bases. CDR3 in DNA: TGTGCCAGCAAAGCGGGAGGAAACCACGGGGAGCTGTTTTTT. Its translation: CASKAGGNHGELFF.

The V and J genes are TRBV5-1 and TRBJ2-1; TRBD1 agrees at 11 bases. V was pared by 7 bases and J by 10 bases, with 13 bases of the junction left unmatched. This CDR3 comprises 15 residues. Germline assignment: CDR1 SGHRS and CDR2 YFSETQ. The CDR3 reads CASGGGTGGSGEQFF. In nucleotides, the CDR3 is TGCGCCAGCGGCGGGGGGACAGGGGGGAGTGGAGAGCAGTTCTTC. The full variable domain, in which reference TRBV5-1 and TRBJ2-1 provide the parts outside the CDR3, is KAGVTQTPRYLIKTRGQQVTLSCSPISGHRSVSWYQQTPGQGLQFLFEYFSETQRNKGNFPGRFSGRQFSNSRSEMNVSTLELGDSALYLCASGGGTGGSGEQFFGPGTRLTVL.

The rearrangement joins TRBV7-9 to TRBJ2-1; D not certain. Trimming shortened V by 4 bases and J by 5 bases, and 21 bases separated the two germline ends. Germline V lookup: CDR1 SEHNR, CDR2 FQNEAQ (reference sequence). The CDR3 contains 17 residues. CDR3 protein: CASSSFSHSQRNNEQFF. The CDR3 bases are TGTGCCAGCAGCTCCTTCTCTCACTCACAGAGAAACAATGAGCAGTTCTTC.

The chain joins TRBV2 to TRBJ1-2; a weak D match, TRBD1 (6 bases). This CDR3 has 10 residues. Germline CDR1 is SNHLY and CDR2 is FYNNEI. Trimming left V 9 bases short and J 9 bases short, with 11 bases between. The CDR3 here is CASGGESYTF. In DNA, the CDR3 is TGTGCCAGTGGGGGCGAAAGCTACACCTTC.

The genes are TRBV7-9 and TRBJ2-3; tentatively, D is TRBD2 (5 bases). The CDR3 consists of 14 residues. The V gene's germline CDR1 is SEHNR and CDR2 FQNEAQ (reference sequence). The V end lost 3 bases, the J end lost 0 bases, and 7 bases lay between the germline ends. The CDR3 nucleotides are TGTGCCAGCAGCTTCCTAGCTAGCACAGATACGCAGTATTTT. It yields the protein CASSFLASTDTQYF.

The J gene is TRBJ2-7, the V gene TRBV19; 9 positions agree with TRBD2. V was pared by 1 base and J by 3 bases, with 4 bases of the junction left unmatched. The CDR3 has 15 amino acids. Germline assignment: CDR1 LNHDA and CDR2 SQIVND (reference sequence). The CDR3 DNA reads TGTGCCAGTAGTATAGGGCGGGAGGGAGTCTACGAGCAGTACTTC. Translated: CASSIGREGVYEQYF. Full variable domain (rest looked up from reference TRBV19 and TRBJ2-7): DGGITQSPKYLFRKEGQNVTLSCEQNLNHDAMYWYRQDPGQGLRLIYYSQIVNDFQKGDIAEGYSVSREKKESFPLTVTSAQKNPTAFYLCASSIGREGVYEQYFGPGTRLTVT.